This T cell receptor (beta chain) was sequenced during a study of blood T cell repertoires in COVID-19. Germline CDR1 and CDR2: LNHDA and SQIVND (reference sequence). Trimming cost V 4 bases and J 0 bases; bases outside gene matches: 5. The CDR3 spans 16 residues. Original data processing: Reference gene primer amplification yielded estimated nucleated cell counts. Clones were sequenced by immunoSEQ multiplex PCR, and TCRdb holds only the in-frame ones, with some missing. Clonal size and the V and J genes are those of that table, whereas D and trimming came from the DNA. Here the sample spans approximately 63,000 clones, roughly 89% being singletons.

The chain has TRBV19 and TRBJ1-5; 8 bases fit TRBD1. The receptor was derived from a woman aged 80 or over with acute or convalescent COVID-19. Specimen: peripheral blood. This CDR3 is CASSNLDRDSNQPQHF. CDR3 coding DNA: TGTGCCAGTAGTAACCTGGACAGGGATAGCAATCAGCCCCAGCATTTT.